This T cell receptor (beta chain) was observed in a study of a mutant IDH1 vaccine in newly diagnosed glioma. Overall study context: Vaccine dosing followed radiotherapy by 4-6 weeks, or accompanied temozolomide cycles. Standard pretreatment was either radiotherapy, temozolomide, or, for most, radiochemotherapy with temozolomide. Whole-study findings and limits: Vaccination induced immune responses in about 93% of patients.

Time point here: week 23, last vaccination. Every vaccination contained 300 ug of the mutant IDH1 20-mer peptide and was paired with topical imiquimod. Libraries were prepared by immunoSEQ multiplex PCR; TCRdb keeps only in-frame clonotypes and omits some of them. The table lists 82,000 or so clones, over 75% of them singletons, with 2% to 2.5% in the top ten. About this clone itself: Its antigen is still unknown.

CDR1 LNHNV and CDR2 YYDKDF come from the germline V gene (reference sequence). The CDR3 length is 16 residues. V lost 0 bases and J lost 0, with 9 bases in between. The input for sequencing was PBMCs, taken from a glioma patient whose treatment included an IDH1 peptide vaccine. The clonotype originates from a man aged 25-45 years with glioma. Some clones in this sample may be carry-over from other donors' samples. The chain recombines TRBV15 with TRBJ1-5, with D possibly matching TRBD1 (6 bases). DNA of the CDR3: TGTGCCACCAGCAGAGAGAGGGGGTATAGCAATCAGCCCCAGCATTTT. Translated: CATSRERGYSNQPQHF. Filled out from reference TRBV15 and TRBJ1-5, the complete variable domain reads DAMVIQNPRYQVTQFGKPVTLSCSQTLNHNVMYWYQQKSSQAPKLLFHYYDKDFNNEADTPDNFQSRRPNTSFCFLDIRSPGLGDTAMYLCATSRERGYSNQPQHFGDGTRLSIL.